The source of this TCR beta chain is a study of T cells in tuberculosis. Repertoires were generated with immunoSEQ multiplex PCR, while TCRdb's copy carries only in-frame clones and drops some. The data show more than 40,000 clones, roughly 94% seen once. CDR3 length: 12 amino acids. Germline lookup yields CDR1 SEHNR and CDR2 FQNEAQ (reference sequence). Trimming cost V 5 bases and J 3 bases, with 7 bases left between them. The receptor was derived from a donor aged 10 to 29 with latent tuberculosis or without tuberculosis infection. Some clones in this sample may be carry-over from other donors' samples. V is TRBV7-9 and J is TRBJ1-1; D unclear. Sample: PBMCs. CDR3 nucleotides: TGTGCCAGCAGCCATCCGGACACTGAAGCTTTCTTT. This translates into CASSHPDTEAFF.